Listed here are 19 T cell receptor beta chains from one sample, sequenced in a study of blood T cell repertoires in COVID-19. The table came from immunoSEQ multiplex PCR; TCRdb's copy has only in-frame clones and leaves some out. Here the sample spans over 200,000 clones, about nine tenths being singletons. Sequencing was done on a sample of PBMCs or T cells enriched from blood (not recorded which). The receptors originated from a human donor in a cohort exposed to, infected with or recovered from COVID-19 (not recorded which). The donor label of this sample is uncertain.

The chain links TRBV19 to TRBJ1-2, with 7 bases that match TRBD1. The CDR3 extends over 15 amino acids. Germline V gene data show CDR1 as LNHDA and CDR2 as SQIVND (reference sequence). V lost 6 bases and J lost 4; bases outside the gene matches: 11. In DNA form, the CDR3 reads TGTGCCAGTAGCAAAACGTACAGGGGTGGCTATGGCTACACCTTC. Translation: CASSKTYRGGYGYTF.

V usage is TRBV19 and J usage is TRBJ2-7; 9 nucleotides line up with TRBD2. This CDR3 is 14 amino acids long. Germline assignment: CDR1 LNHDA and CDR2 SQIVND (reference sequence). The junction had 4 bases not matched to a gene; V was cut back by 5 bases and J by 2 bases. The CDR3 nucleotides read TGTGCCAGTAGTGCGGGAGGGGTTACCTACGAGCAGTACTTC. Amino acid sequence: CASSAGGVTYEQYF. The full variable domain, in which reference TRBV19 and TRBJ2-7 provide the parts outside the CDR3, is DGGITQSPKYLFRKEGQNVTLSCEQNLNHDAMYWYRQDPGQGLRLIYYSQIVNDFQKGDIAEGYSVSREKKESFPLTVTSAQKNPTAFYLCASSAGGVTYEQYFGPGTRLTVT.

The chain uses TRBV24-1 and TRBJ2-3; 11 bases are shared with TRBD2. This CDR3 has 17 amino acids. V shed 4 bases, J shed 6 bases, and the junction held 11 bases outside the gene matches. CDR1 and CDR2 from the germline V gene are KGHDR and SFDVKD. Written as DNA, the CDR3 is TGTGCCACCAGTGACCCTTCACTAGCGGGGGCGTCTGATACGCAGTATTTT. It yields the protein CATSDPSLAGASDTQYF.

This chain joins TRBV9 and TRBJ1-2; TRBD1 matches at 7 bases. The junction had 11 bases not matched to a gene; V was cut back by 4 bases and J by 5 bases. CDR3 length: 15 amino acids. CDR1 and CDR2 from the germline V gene are SGDLS and YYNGEE. The CDR3 loop reads CASSPRPDRLYGYTF. The CDR3, as DNA: TGTGCCAGCAGCCCCCGGCCGGACAGGCTTTATGGCTACACCTTC.

The rearrangement links TRBV20-1 to TRBJ1-2, with D hard to call. CDR1 and CDR2 from the germline V gene are DFQATT and SNEGSKA (reference sequence). Trimming took 1 base from V and 3 from J, leaving 3 bases between them. CDR3 length: 11 residues. The DNA of the CDR3 is TGCAGTGCTAGAGTAGACTATGGCTACACCTTC. As protein: CSARVDYGYTF.

The V call is TRBV9, the J call TRBJ1-3, with TRBD1 matching over 8 bases. The CDR3 runs 15 residues. The germline V gene has CDR1 SGDLS and CDR2 YYNGEE. J gave up 8 bases and V 3 bases, and 10 bases lay outside the gene matches. The CDR3 DNA reads as TGTGCCAGCAGCGCGAGACAGGGGAGAGGAGACACCATATATTTT. This sequence encodes CASSARQGRGDTIYF.

The chain is built from TRBV5-8 and TRBJ1-2, with D hard to call. There are 14 residues in the CDR3. Looked up from germline, CDR1 is SGHTS and CDR2 is YDEGEE. Trimming cost V 0 bases and J 4 bases, with 10 bases left between them. The CDR3 DNA reads TGTGCCAGCAGCTTGGTCGGGTCGATCTATGGCTACACCTTC. Protein: CASSLVGSIYGYTF. The variable domain in full, completed from reference TRBV5-8 and TRBJ1-2, reads EAGVTQSPTHLIKTRGQQATLRCSPISGHTSVYWYQQALGLGLQFLLWYDEGEERNRGNFPPRFSGRQFPNYSSELNVNALELEDSALYLCASSLVGSIYGYTFGSGTRLTVV.

The chain carries TRBV7-3 and TRBJ2-7, with 8 bases lining up with TRBD1. CDR1 and CDR2 from the germline V gene are SGHTA and FQGTGA. The CDR3 has 14 residues. Trimming removed 3 bases from V and 3 bases from J; junction bases left unmatched: 4. CDR3 sequence (DNA): TGTGCCAGCAGCTTTACACAGGGGGACTACGAGCAGTACTTC. This gives the protein CASSFTQGDYEQYF.

The V call is TRBV30, the J call TRBJ1-5; TRBD1 might be the D (5 bases). The CDR3 loop spans 14 amino acids. V dropped 1 base and J dropped 6 bases, with 13 bases sitting between them. Germline-derived CDR1 and CDR2 are GTSNPN and SVGIG (reference sequence). CDR3 amino acids: CAWSGWGEGQPQHF. The CDR3 DNA reads as TGTGCCTGGAGTGGGTGGGGGGAAGGTCAGCCCCAGCATTTT.

This chain uses TRBV2 with TRBJ2-2; D is possibly TRBD2 (5 bases). There are 15 residues in the CDR3. Per the germline V gene, CDR1 is SNHLY and CDR2 is FYNNEI. Trimming stripped 2 bases from V and 5 bases from J, with 12 bases between. The CDR3 DNA reads TGTGCCAGCAGTGAAACCGGGGTGGGGACCGGGGAGCTGTTTTTT. It translates to CASSETGVGTGELFF.

This clone has a handful of counts. V gene TRBV24-1 combines with J gene TRBJ1-1, with 10 bases matching TRBD1. Germline CDR1 is KGHDR and CDR2 is SFDVKD. J was trimmed by 0 bases and V by 3 bases; bases with no gene match: 9. This CDR3 is 18 amino acids long. Written as DNA, the CDR3 is TGTGCCACCAGTGATGCGACCGGGACAGGGGAGGTGAACACTGAAGCTTTCTTT. Translating gives CATSDATGTGEVNTEAFF.

The chain is built from TRBV7-2 and TRBJ2-7; TRBD2 matches 15 bases. Trimming took 4 bases from V and 4 from J; bases not matched to a gene: 5. The germline CDR1 and CDR2 sequences are SGHTA and FQGNSA. The CDR3 covers 16 residues. CDR3 sequence reads: CASSWTSGGARYEQYF. The CDR3 nucleotides read TGTGCCAGCAGCTGGACTAGCGGGGGGGCTCGATACGAGCAGTACTTC.

This clone has a handful of counts. The J gene is TRBJ1-2, the V gene TRBV19, with no clear D. The CDR3 runs 16 residues. In germline, CDR1 is LNHDA, CDR2 SQIVND (reference sequence). The germline V and J ends were trimmed by 5 bases and 1 base, with 17 bases remaining between them. CDR3 coding DNA: TGTGCCAGTAGTCCTATAAATCCCTCCGGTAACTATGGCTACACCTTC. Translation: CASSPINPSGNYGYTF.

This chain connects TRBV7-3 to TRBJ1-1; D uncertain. Per the germline V gene, CDR1 is SGHTA and CDR2 is FQGTGA. Trimming removed 1 base at V and 5 bases at J, with 11 bases between. This CDR3 contains 14 residues. CDR3 residues: CASSLRRGGTEAFF. CDR3 bases: TGTGCCAGCAGCTTAAGGCGGGGAGGAACTGAAGCTTTCTTT.

The rearrangement joins TRBV29-1 to TRBJ1-2; a possible D gene is TRBD1 (6 bases). The CDR3 sequence is 12 residues long. V lost 7 bases, J lost 4 bases, and 13 bases lay in between. The germline CDR1 and CDR2 sequences are SQVTM and ANQGSEA. The CDR3, as DNA: TGCAGCGCTTCCACAGGGACCTATGGCTACACCTTC. It is translated as CSASTGTYGYTF.

V usage is TRBV7-2 and J usage is TRBJ2-3; the match to TRBD2 covers 9 bases. Germline V CDR1 and CDR2: SGHTA, FQGNSA. The CDR3 is 13 amino acids. V lost 5 bases, J lost 7 bases, and 4 bases stayed unmatched. In DNA form, the CDR3 reads TGTGCCAGCAGCGGAGCTAGCGGGAATACGCAGTATTTT. Protein sequence: CASSGASGNTQYF.

The V gene is TRBV2, the J gene TRBJ1-2, with TRBD1 matching 7 bases. V dropped 1 base and J dropped 4; count of bases not matched to a gene: 9. Germline values: CDR1 SNHLY, CDR2 FYNNEI. The CDR3 is made up of 16 amino acids. CDR3 loop: CASSEGRPTGIYGYTF. Written as DNA, the CDR3 is TGTGCCAGCAGTGAAGGGCGGCCGACAGGGATCTATGGCTACACCTTC.

The chain carries TRBV10-3 and TRBJ2-7; 9 bases line up with TRBD1. The CDR3 length is 12 residues. With V trimmed by 2 bases and J by 7 bases, 0 bases remained unmatched. Looked up from germline, CDR1 is ENHRY and CDR2 is SYGVKD. CDR3 region: CAISEGTGEQYF. In nucleotides, the CDR3 is TGTGCCATCAGTGAGGGGACAGGGGAGCAGTACTTC.

The chain employs TRBV28 and TRBJ2-7, with TRBD2 as a possible D gene (5 bases). The CDR3 consists of 9 residues. CDR1 and CDR2 from the germline V gene are MDHEN and SYDVKM. V was shortened by 10 bases and J by 5 bases, with 6 bases between the two germline ends. In nucleotides, the CDR3 is TGTGCCAACGGGGACGAGCAGTACTTC. Protein: CANGDEQYF.